This TCR beta chain was sequenced for a study of blood T cell repertoires in COVID-19. CDR1 and CDR2 (germline): SGHNT, YYREEE (reference sequence). With 4 bases clipped from V and 7 bases from J, the junction kept 13 bases outside the gene matches. There are 16 residues in the CDR3. Here immunoSEQ multiplex PCR was the method, and the copy in TCRdb shows in-frame clones only, minus some. The table lists about 58,000 clones, 75% to 85% of them singletons. There are a few counts of this clone. Input material: peripheral blood. V gene TRBV5-4 combines with J gene TRBJ2-7; 11 bases map to TRBD1. The receptor was isolated from a human donor in a cohort sampled during active COVID-19. The CDR3: CASSPARTGGPREQYF. The CDR3 DNA follows: TGTGCCAGCAGCCCCGCTAGGACAGGGGGCCCCAGAGAGCAGTACTTC. Based on the CDR3 plus reference TRBV5-4 and TRBJ2-7, the full variable domain is ETGVTQSPTHLIKTRGQQVTLRCSSQSGHNTVSWYQQALGQGPQFIFQYYREEENGRGNFPPRFSGLQFPNYSSELNVNALELDDSALYLCASSPARTGGPREQYFGPGTRLTVT.